One and the same sample provided the 10 T cell receptor beta chains below, sequenced in a study of T cells in Graves' hyperthyroidism and ophthalmopathy. Authors of the study amplified TCR beta CDR3 regions from RNA transcripts. HTBI primers drove first-round RT-PCR of the TCR CDR3. TCRdb reprocessed the multiplex PCR reads via MiXCR and lists one record per CDR3 protein. The data hold some 490,000 distinct CDR3 sequences, with about 15% observed a single time. Sequenced sample: blood. These receptors were collected from a woman aged 25 to 39 with Graves' ophthalmopathy.

This clonotype turned up a few times. The chain couples TRBV20-1 to TRBJ1-5, with D hard to call. Germline V CDR1 and CDR2: DFQATT, SNEGSKA (reference sequence). V was clipped by 0 bases and J by 3 bases, with 12 bases between them. The CDR3 extends over 15 amino acids. DNA for the CDR3: TGCAGTGCTAGAGATTGGCAGACAAACAATCAGCCCCAGCATTTT. This encodes CSARDWQTNNQPQHF.

This clonotype was picked up many times. This chain joins TRBV28 and TRBJ1-1; D possibly corresponds to TRBD1 (5 bases). This CDR3 contains 13 residues. Germline values: CDR1 MDHEN, CDR2 SYDVKM. Trimming removed 3 bases from V and 4 bases from J, with 9 bases in between. The DNA of the CDR3 is TGTGCCAGCAGTTTTCCGGGACGCACTGAAGCTTTCTTT. Residues: CASSFPGRTEAFF. Filled out from reference TRBV28 and TRBJ1-1, the complete variable domain reads DVKVTQSSRYLVKRTGEKVFLECVQDMDHENMFWYRQDPGLGLRLIYFSYDVKMKEKGDIPEGYSVSREKKERFSLILESASTNQTSMYLCASSFPGRTEAFFGQGTRLTVV.

This clonotype was seen at least ten times. The V gene is TRBV13, the J gene TRBJ2-7, with D perhaps matching TRBD2 (5 bases). Trimming cost V 3 bases and J 5 bases, with 14 bases left between them. Germline-derived CDR1 and CDR2 are PRHDT and FYEKMQ (reference sequence). CDR3 size: 14 residues. CDR3: CASSFLAGGNEQYF. As DNA, the CDR3 is TGTGCCAGCAGCTTCCTAGCAGGAGGTAACGAGCAGTACTTC.

This clonotype appeared many times. The CDR3 reads CSVEGADNRAVDTQYF. DNA of the CDR3: TGCAGCGTTGAAGGCGCGGACAACAGGGCGGTAGATACGCAGTATTTT. V and J are TRBV29-1 and TRBJ2-3; TRBD1 is a possible D gene (6 bases). CDR1 is SQVTM and CDR2 is ANQGSEA in the germline V gene. The CDR3 covers 16 residues. Trimming cost V 1 base and J 5 bases, with 19 bases left between them.

Details on this clonotype: A much larger clone lies a single base off, so this may be a read error. The CDR3 spells CASSHPPELKIYNEQFF. The CDR3 DNA follows: TGTGCCAGCAGCCACCCCCCGGAACTCAAGATTTACAATGAGCAGTTCTTC. The V call is TRBV12-3 or TRBV12-4, the J call TRBJ2-1, with D hard to call. V was shortened by 6 bases and J by 4 bases, with 22 bases between the two germline ends. The CDR3 extends over 17 amino acids.

The gene calls are TRBV6-1 and TRBJ1-3; D is perhaps TRBD1 (6 bases). Germline loops: CDR1 MNHNS, CDR2 SASEGT. The V and J ends lost 6 bases and 3 bases respectively, with 15 bases between them. The CDR3 runs 15 residues. In DNA form, the CDR3 reads TGTGCCAGCAGCCTTCTCGGGGGCTATGGAAACACCATATATTTT. Its protein product is CASSLLGGYGNTIYF.

Ten or more counts support this clonotype. V gene TRBV11-2 combines with J gene TRBJ2-7, with 11 bases fitting TRBD2. The CDR3 runs 15 residues. Trimming took 1 base from V and 5 from J; bases not matched to a gene: 4. Germline values: CDR1 SGHAT, CDR2 FQNNGV. DNA of the CDR3: TGTGCCAGCAGCTTAGTGTCACTAGCGGGAGACGAGCAGTACTTC. Amino acids: CASSLVSLAGDEQYF.

This clonotype has ten or more counts. CDR3 nucleotides: TGTGCCAGCAGTTTATCAATCGCCACTTTCACAGATACGCAGTATTTT. Translated, it gives CASSLSIATFTDTQYF. The V call is TRBV27, the J call TRBJ2-3; D is uncertain. In germline, CDR1 is MNHEY, CDR2 SMNVEV (reference sequence). The V gene lost 0 bases and the J gene lost 2 bases, with 12 bases spanning the gap. The CDR3 spans 16 residues.

V usage is TRBV29-1 and J usage is TRBJ1-4; D unresolved. This CDR3 region has 13 residues. CDR1 and CDR2 (germline): SQVTM, ANQGSEA. The ends were cut back, 4 bases at V and 8 bases at J, with 14 bases in the middle. The CDR3 loop is CSVGEPNEEKLFF. The CDR3 DNA reads as TGCAGCGTTGGTGAACCAAACGAGGAAAAACTGTTTTTT.

This sequence joins TRBV7-2 and TRBJ1-4; 11 bases match TRBD1. Germline CDR1 reads SGHTA; CDR2 reads FQGNSA. The J segment lost 7 bases and the V segment lost 8 bases, leaving 3 bases of the junction unmatched. This CDR3 comprises 13 residues. DNA of the CDR3: TGTGCCAGCGGGGGGACAGGGGGTGAAAAACTGTTTTTT. Protein sequence: CASGGTGGEKLFF.